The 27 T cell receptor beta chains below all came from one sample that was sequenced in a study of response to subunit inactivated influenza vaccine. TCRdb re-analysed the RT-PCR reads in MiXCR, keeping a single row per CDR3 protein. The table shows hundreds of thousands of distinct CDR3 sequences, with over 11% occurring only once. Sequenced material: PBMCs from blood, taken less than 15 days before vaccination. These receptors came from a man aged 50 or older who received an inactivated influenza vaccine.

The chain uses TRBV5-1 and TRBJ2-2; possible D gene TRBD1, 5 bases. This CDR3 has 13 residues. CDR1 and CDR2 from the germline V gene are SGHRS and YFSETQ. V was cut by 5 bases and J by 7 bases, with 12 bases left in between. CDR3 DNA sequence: TGCGCCAGCAGTCCTTCAGGGATCGGGGAGCTGTTTTTT. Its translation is CASSPSGIGELFF. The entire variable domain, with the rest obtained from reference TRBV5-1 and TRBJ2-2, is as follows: KAGVTQTPRYLIKTRGQQVTLSCSPISGHRSVSWYQQTPGQGLQFLFEYFSETQRNKGNFPGRFSGRQFSNSRSEMNVSTLELGDSALYLCASSPSGIGELFFGEGSRLTVL.

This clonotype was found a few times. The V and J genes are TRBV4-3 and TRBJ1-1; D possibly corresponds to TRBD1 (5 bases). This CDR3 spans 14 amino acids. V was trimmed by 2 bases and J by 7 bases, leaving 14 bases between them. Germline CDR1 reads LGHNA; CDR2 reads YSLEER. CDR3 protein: CASSQNQGGDEAFF. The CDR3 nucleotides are TGCGCCAGCAGCCAAAACCAGGGAGGCGATGAAGCTTTCTTT.

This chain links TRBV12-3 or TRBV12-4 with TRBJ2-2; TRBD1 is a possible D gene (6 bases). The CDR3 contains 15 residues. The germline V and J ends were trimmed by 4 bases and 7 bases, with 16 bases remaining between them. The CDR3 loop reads CASSSRTGYFGELFF. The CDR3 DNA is TGTGCCAGCAGTTCACGTACAGGGTATTTCGGGGAGCTGTTTTTT.

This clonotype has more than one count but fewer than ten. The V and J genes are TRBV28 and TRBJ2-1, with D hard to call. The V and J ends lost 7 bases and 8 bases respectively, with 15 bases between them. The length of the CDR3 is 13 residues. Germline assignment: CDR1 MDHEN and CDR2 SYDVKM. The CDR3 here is CASTKAHTDEQFF. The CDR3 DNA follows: TGTGCCAGCACCAAGGCCCACACGGATGAGCAGTTCTTC.

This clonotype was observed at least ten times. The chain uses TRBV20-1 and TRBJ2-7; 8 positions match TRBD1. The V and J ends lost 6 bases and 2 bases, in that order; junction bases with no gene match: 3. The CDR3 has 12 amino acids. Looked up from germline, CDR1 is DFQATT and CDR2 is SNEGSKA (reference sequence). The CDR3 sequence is CSARTGTYEQYF. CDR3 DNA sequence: TGCAGTGCACGGACAGGGACCTACGAGCAGTACTTC.

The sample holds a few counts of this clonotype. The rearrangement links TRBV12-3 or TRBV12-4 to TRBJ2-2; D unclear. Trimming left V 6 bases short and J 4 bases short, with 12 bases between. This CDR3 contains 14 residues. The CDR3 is CASSTLVGTGELFF. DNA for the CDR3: TGTGCCAGCAGCACTCTAGTTGGCACCGGGGAGCTGTTTTTT.

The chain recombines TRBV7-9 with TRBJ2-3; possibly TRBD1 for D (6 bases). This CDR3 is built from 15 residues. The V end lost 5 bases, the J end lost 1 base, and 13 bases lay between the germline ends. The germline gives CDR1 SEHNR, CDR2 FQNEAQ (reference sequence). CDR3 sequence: CASSEGTLRTDTQYF. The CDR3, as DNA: TGTGCCAGCAGCGAGGGGACATTACGCACAGATACGCAGTATTTT.

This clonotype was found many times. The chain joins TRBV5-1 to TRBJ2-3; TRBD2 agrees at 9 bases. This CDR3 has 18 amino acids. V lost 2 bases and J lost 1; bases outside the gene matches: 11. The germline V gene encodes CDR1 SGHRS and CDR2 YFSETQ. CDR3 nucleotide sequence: TGCGCCAGCAGCTTCGGAGCGGGGGGAACCTATGGCACAGATACGCAGTATTTT. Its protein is CASSFGAGGTYGTDTQYF.

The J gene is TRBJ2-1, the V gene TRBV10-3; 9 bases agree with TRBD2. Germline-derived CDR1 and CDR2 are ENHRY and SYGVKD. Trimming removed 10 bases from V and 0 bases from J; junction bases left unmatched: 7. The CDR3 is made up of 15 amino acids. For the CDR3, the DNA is TGTGCCACGAGACTAGCGGAAAGCTCCTACAATGAGCAGTTCTTC. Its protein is CATRLAESSYNEQFF.

The CDR3 reads CAWSVPWGTYEQYF. The CDR3 DNA is TGTGCCTGGAGTGTACCCTGGGGCACCTACGAGCAGTACTTC. The chain carries TRBV30 and TRBJ2-7, with D maybe TRBD1 (5 bases). Germline CDR1 reads GTSNPN; CDR2 reads SVGIG (reference sequence). Trimming removed 0 bases from V and 2 bases from J, with 11 bases in between. This CDR3 comprises 14 residues.

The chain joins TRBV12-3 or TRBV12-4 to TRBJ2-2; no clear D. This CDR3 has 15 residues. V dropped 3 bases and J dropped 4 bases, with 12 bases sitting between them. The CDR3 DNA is TGTGCCAGCAGTTTGAACTCCATTGGCACCGGGGAGCTGTTTTTT. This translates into CASSLNSIGTGELFF.

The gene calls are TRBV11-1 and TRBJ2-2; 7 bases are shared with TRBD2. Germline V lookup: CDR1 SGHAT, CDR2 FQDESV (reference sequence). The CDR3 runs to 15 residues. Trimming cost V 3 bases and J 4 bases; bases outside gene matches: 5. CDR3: CASSFGGGGTGELFF. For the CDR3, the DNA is TGTGCCAGCAGCTTTGGCGGGGGTGGCACCGGGGAGCTGTTTTTT.

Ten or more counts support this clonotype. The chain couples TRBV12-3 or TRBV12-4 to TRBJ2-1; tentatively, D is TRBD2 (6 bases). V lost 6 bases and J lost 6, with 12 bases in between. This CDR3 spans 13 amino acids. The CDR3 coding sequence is TGTGCCAGCAGCATCCTGACTAGCAATGAGCAGTTCTTC. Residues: CASSILTSNEQFF.

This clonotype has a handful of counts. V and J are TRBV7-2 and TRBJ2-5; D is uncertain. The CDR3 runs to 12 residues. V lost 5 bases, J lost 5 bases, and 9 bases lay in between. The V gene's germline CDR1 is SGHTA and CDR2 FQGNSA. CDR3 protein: CASSPDGETQYF. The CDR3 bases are TGTGCCAGCAGCCCAGACGGGGAGACCCAGTACTTC.

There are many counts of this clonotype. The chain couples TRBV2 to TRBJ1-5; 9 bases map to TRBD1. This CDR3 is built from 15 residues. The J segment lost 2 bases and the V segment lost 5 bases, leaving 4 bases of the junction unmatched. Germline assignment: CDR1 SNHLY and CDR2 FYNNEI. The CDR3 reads CASSQDRGGNQPQHF. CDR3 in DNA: TGTGCCAGCAGTCAGGACAGGGGCGGCAATCAGCCCCAGCATTTT.

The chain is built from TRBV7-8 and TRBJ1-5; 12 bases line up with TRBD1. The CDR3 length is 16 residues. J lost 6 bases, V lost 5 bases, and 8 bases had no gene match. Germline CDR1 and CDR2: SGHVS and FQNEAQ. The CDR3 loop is CASSLRDRGPGQPQHF. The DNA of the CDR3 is TGTGCCAGCAGCCTCCGGGACAGGGGGCCGGGTCAGCCCCAGCATTTT.

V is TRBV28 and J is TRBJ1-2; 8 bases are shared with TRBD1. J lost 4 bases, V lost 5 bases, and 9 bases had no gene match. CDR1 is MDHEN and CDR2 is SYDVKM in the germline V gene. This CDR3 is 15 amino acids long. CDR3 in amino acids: CASSRPDRALYGYTF. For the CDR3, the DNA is TGTGCCAGCAGTCGACCGGACAGGGCCCTCTATGGCTACACCTTC.

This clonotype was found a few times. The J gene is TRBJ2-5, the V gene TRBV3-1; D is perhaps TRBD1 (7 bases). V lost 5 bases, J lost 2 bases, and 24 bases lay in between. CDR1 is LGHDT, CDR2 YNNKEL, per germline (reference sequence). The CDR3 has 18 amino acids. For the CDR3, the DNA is TGTGCCAGCAGCTATAGCAGGGGGGCGGAGGGTATACAAGAGACCCAGTACTTC. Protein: CASSYSRGAEGIQETQYF.

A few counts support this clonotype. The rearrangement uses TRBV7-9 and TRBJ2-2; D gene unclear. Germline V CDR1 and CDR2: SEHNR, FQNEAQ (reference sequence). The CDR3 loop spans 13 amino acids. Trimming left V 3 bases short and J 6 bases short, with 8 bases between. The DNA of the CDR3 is TGTGCCAGCAGCTTTGGTTTCCCCGGGGAGCTGTTTTTT. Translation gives CASSFGFPGELFF.

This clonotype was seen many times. CDR3 nucleotides: TGTGCCTCCGGCGGGAGGGGAACATGGAATTCACCCCTCCACTTT. Protein: CASGGRGTWNSPLHF. This sequence joins TRBV9 and TRBJ1-6; D is possibly TRBD1 (5 bases). There are 15 residues in the CDR3. Per the germline V gene, CDR1 is SGDLS and CDR2 is YYNGEE. V was pared by 10 bases and J by 7 bases, with 21 bases between.

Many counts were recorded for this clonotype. CDR3 residues: CASSSGQGIYNEQFF. In DNA, the CDR3 is TGCGCCAGCAGCTCGGGACAGGGGATTTACAATGAGCAGTTCTTC. The chain combines TRBV5-1 with TRBJ2-1, with TRBD1 identical over 10 bases. V trimming: 3 bases; J trimming: 4 bases; junction bases outside the gene matches: 4. Germline CDR1 and CDR2: SGHRS and YFSETQ. This CDR3 comprises 15 residues.

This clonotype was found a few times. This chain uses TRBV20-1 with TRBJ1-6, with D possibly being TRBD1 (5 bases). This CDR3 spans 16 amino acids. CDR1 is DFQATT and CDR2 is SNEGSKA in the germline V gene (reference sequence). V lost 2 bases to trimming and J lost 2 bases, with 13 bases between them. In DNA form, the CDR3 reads TGCAGTGCTAGAAAGGAGACAGTTACCTATAATTCACCCCTCCACTTT. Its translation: CSARKETVTYNSPLHF.

The CDR3 bases are TGCGCCAGCACTCTAGCGGGGGGTCGGGAGCAGTACTTC. Protein sequence: CASTLAGGREQYF. The chain links TRBV10-2 to TRBJ2-7, with 11 bases matching TRBD2. The V segment lost 7 bases and the J segment 7 bases; nucleotides outside the gene matches: 6. The germline V gene encodes CDR1 WSHSY and CDR2 SAAADI. CDR3 length equals 13 residues.

CDR3 residues: CSGLNDRIQYF. The DNA for the CDR3 is TGCAGCGGCCTGAACGACAGGATTCAGTACTTC. The chain carries TRBV29-1 and TRBJ2-4; tentative D call: TRBD1 (6 bases). The germline V gene encodes CDR1 SQVTM and CDR2 ANQGSEA. Trimming cost V 7 bases and J 10 bases, with 14 bases left between them. CDR3 size: 11 residues. The whole variable domain, filled in from reference TRBV29-1 and TRBJ2-4, reads SAVISQKPSRDICQRGTSLTIQCQVDSQVTMMFWYRQQPGQSLTLIATANQGSEATYESGFVIDKFPISRPNLTFSTLTVSNMSPEDSSIYLCSGLNDRIQYFGAGTRLSVL.

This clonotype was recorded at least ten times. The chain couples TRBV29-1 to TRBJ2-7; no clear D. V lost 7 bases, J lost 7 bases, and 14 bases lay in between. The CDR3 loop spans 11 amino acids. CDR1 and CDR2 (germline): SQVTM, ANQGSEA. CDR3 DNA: TGCAGCGCCCTTGAGCCTGGGGAGCAGTACTTC. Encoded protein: CSALEPGEQYF.

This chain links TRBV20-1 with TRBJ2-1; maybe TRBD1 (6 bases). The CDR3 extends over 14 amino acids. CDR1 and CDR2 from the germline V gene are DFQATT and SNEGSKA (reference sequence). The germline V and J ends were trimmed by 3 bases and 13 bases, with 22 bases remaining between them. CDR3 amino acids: CSASGGHGPVGQFF. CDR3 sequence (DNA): TGCAGTGCTAGTGGGGGCCATGGTCCTGTCGGTCAGTTCTTC.

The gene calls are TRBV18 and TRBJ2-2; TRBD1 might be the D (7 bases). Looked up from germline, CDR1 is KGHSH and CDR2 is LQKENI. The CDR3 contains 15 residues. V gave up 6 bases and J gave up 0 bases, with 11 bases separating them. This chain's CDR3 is CASSEGQSNTGELFF. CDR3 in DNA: TGTGCCAGCTCGGAGGGACAGTCGAACACCGGGGAGCTGTTTTTT.